This entry features one T cell receptor (beta chain) sequence. Its specificity is not known. This record belongs to a study of tumor and adjacent non-tumor tissue in lung cancer. Overall study context: Stage I to III disease affected some 11 men and roughly five women aged roughly 31 to 80.

The CDR3 runs 17 residues. Germline CDR1 reads SEHNR; CDR2 reads FQNEAQ (reference sequence). The V end was cut by 5 bases, the J end by 2 bases, with 22 bases between. Regarding the study as a whole: Patients with more diverse tumor TCRs had worse survival.

A modified ARM-PCR protocol with three rounds of nested PCR amplified TCRbeta. TCRdb re-analysed the multiplex PCR reads in MiXCR, keeping a single row per CDR3 protein. The sample yields 60,000 to 85,000 distinct CDR3 sequences, more than 75% seen once. No cell sorting was done before RNA was extracted from the tissue. The normal lung tissue was taken more than 3 cm from the tumor edge. V gene TRBV7-9 combines with J gene TRBJ2-7; unclear D gene. Source material: distant non-tumor lung tissue. This sequence originates from a man aged 60 to 75 with non-small cell lung cancer. The CDR3 nucleotides read TGTGCCAGCAGCATATTAGTTCTATCGGATGGTACCTACGAGCAGTACTTC. Its translation: CASSILVLSDGTYEQYF.